The TCR beta chain under discussion was sequenced for a study of regulatory T cells in long-lasting Graves disease. V dropped 0 bases and J dropped 7; count of bases not matched to a gene: 8. This CDR3 comprises 16 residues. Germline CDR1 and CDR2: DFQATT and SNEGSKA (reference sequence). iRepertoire HTBI primers and Arm-PCR of CDR3 regions built TCR beta libraries. TCRdb re-derived calls from the multiplex PCR reads in MiXCR, one entry per CDR3 protein. The sample holds over 650,000 distinct CDR3 sequences, approximately 31% seen once. Regarding time point: persistent/refractory GD, antithyroid drugs over 5 years with positive TRAb. Researchers made the TCR library from RNA that was extracted from PBMCs.

The receptor was derived from a female donor with Graves disease. V usage is TRBV20-1 and J usage is TRBJ1-6, with 8 bases fitting TRBD1. The material was peripheral blood mononuclear cells (PBMCs), obtained when the disease was refractory, from a patient treated with antithyroid drugs. The CDR3 loop reads CSAREEWPGGNSPLHF. CDR3 nucleotide sequence: TGCAGTGCTAGAGAAGAATGGCCAGGGGGCAATTCACCCCTCCACTTT.